The T cell receptor beta chain described here comes from a study of blood T cells in healthy people across ages. Study-wide findings and caveats: Greater diversity and more naive CD4+ cells were seen in long-lived donors than in aged donors. Among T cells, TCR beta diversity per million cells dropped roughly linearly as age rose.

Points on this clonotype: The antigen remains undetermined.

A second about 7 to 12 cycle PCR used barcoded and J-beta primers. Template switching added a 12-random-nucleotide identifier to every cDNA molecule. TCRdb redid the calling of the 5' RACE reads with MiXCR, one entry per CDR3 protein. The table lists some 1,800,000 distinct CDR3 sequences, more than 35% of them singletons. The sequencing input was blood. The clonotype was recovered from a human donor in good health.

CDR3 region: CASSLGGRVTEAFF. In nucleotides, the CDR3 is TGTGCCAGCAGCTTAGGGGGGCGGGTCACTGAAGCTTTCTTT. The chain joins TRBV7-3 to TRBJ1-1, with D maybe TRBD1 (6 bases). The germline V gene encodes CDR1 SGHTA and CDR2 FQGTGA. The CDR3 loop spans 14 amino acids. V was cut by 2 bases and J by 4 bases, with 11 bases left in between.